These T cell receptor beta chains were read from a single sample in a study of shared clonotypes between healthy human individuals. Produced via immunoSEQ multiplex PCR; TCRdb's table is partial and in-frame only. The profile shows millions of clones, around 90% of them singletons. Input material: naive CD4+ T cells sorted from blood. These receptor sequences come from a man younger than 35 in good health. CDR3s leave out the opening cysteine and the closing phenylalanine or tryptophan. Each record gives: D gene, V gene, J gene, CDR3 protein. The D gene is left open where the match is weak.

d_gene: .; v_gene: TRBV6-5; j_gene: TRBJ1-4; CDR3aa: ASSSHRVDEKLF
d_gene: .; v_gene: TRBV25-1; j_gene: TRBJ1-1; CDR3aa: ASSESPGLNTEAF
d_gene: .; v_gene: TRBV18; j_gene: TRBJ2-3; CDR3aa: ASSPPGATDTQY
d_gene: TRBD1; v_gene: TRBV6-5; j_gene: TRBJ1-5; CDR3aa: ASSSTGQGGQPQH
d_gene: TRBD1; v_gene: TRBV11-2; j_gene: TRBJ1-3; CDR3aa: ASRHPGQGAITIY
d_gene: TRBD1; v_gene: TRBV28; j_gene: TRBJ2-3; CDR3aa: ASSFGQGTTDTQY
d_gene: TRBD1; v_gene: TRBV7-8; j_gene: TRBJ1-5; CDR3aa: ASSLETGSQPQH
d_gene: .; v_gene: TRBV19; j_gene: TRBJ1-4; CDR3aa: ASGIGSMLNEKLF
d_gene: .; v_gene: TRBV18; j_gene: TRBJ2-1; CDR3aa: ASSPGTFPLNEQF
d_gene: .; v_gene: TRBV7-2; j_gene: TRBJ2-5; CDR3aa: ASSRGDETQY
d_gene: .; v_gene: TRBV9; j_gene: TRBJ1-1; CDR3aa: ASSALTVNTEAF
d_gene: .; v_gene: TRBV11-2; j_gene: TRBJ2-7; CDR3aa: ASRFGPSYEQY
d_gene: .; v_gene: TRBV5-1; j_gene: TRBJ2-5; CDR3aa: ASSLVRGETQY
d_gene: .; v_gene: TRBV6-6; j_gene: .; CDR3aa: ATESHKGSYEQY
d_gene: .; v_gene: TRBV6-1; j_gene: TRBJ2-2; CDR3aa: ASTPLANTGELF
d_gene: TRBD1; v_gene: TRBV18; j_gene: TRBJ1-1; CDR3aa: ASSPRTGDTEAF
d_gene: TRBD1; v_gene: TRBV5-1; j_gene: TRBJ1-1; CDR3aa: ASSLPGQSMNTEAF
d_gene: .; v_gene: TRBV2; j_gene: TRBJ2-7; CDR3aa: ASSEREGGYEQY
d_gene: .; v_gene: TRBV9; j_gene: TRBJ1-3; CDR3aa: ASSLGQAGNTIY
d_gene: TRBD2; v_gene: TRBV4-3; j_gene: TRBJ2-7; CDR3aa: ASSQERGFHEQY
d_gene: .; v_gene: TRBV19; j_gene: TRBJ2-6; CDR3aa: ASSIGWGLGANVLT
d_gene: .; v_gene: TRBV5-6; j_gene: TRBJ2-7; CDR3aa: ASSLPPMEQY
d_gene: .; v_gene: TRBV9; j_gene: TRBJ2-7; CDR3aa: ASSVVGSSYEQY
d_gene: .; v_gene: TRBV5-4; j_gene: TRBJ2-5; CDR3aa: ASSLVARGTDQETQY
d_gene: TRBD1; v_gene: TRBV28; j_gene: TRBJ2-7; CDR3aa: ASSFVLGTGGPYEQY
d_gene: TRBD2; v_gene: TRBV7-9; j_gene: TRBJ2-5; CDR3aa: ASSLLAEVYQETQY
d_gene: .; v_gene: TRBV9; j_gene: TRBJ2-5; CDR3aa: ASSVEIGSQNTQY
d_gene: .; v_gene: TRBV21-1; j_gene: TRBJ1-2; CDR3aa: ASSKDPGQIDSNYGYT
d_gene: .; v_gene: TRBV11-2; j_gene: TRBJ1-6; CDR3aa: ASSLASGVFSPLH
d_gene: .; v_gene: TRBV5-1; j_gene: TRBJ1-1; CDR3aa: ASSKDPAGMNTEAF
d_gene: TRBD1; v_gene: TRBV28; j_gene: TRBJ2-2; CDR3aa: ASSLTPVGGQGIFGELF
d_gene: .; v_gene: TRBV28; j_gene: TRBJ1-5; CDR3aa: ASNRAAISNQPQH
d_gene: .; v_gene: TRBV6-1; j_gene: TRBJ2-3; CDR3aa: ASRAGWYTDTQY
d_gene: TRBD1; v_gene: TRBV9; j_gene: TRBJ2-1; CDR3aa: ASSVGLDRGQNEQF
d_gene: .; v_gene: TRBV19; j_gene: TRBJ1-2; CDR3aa: ASSGRSDYGYT
d_gene: .; v_gene: TRBV29-1; j_gene: TRBJ2-2; CDR3aa: SVGEGTGELF
d_gene: TRBD2; v_gene: TRBV5-4; j_gene: TRBJ2-5; CDR3aa: ASSLPGGETQY
d_gene: .; v_gene: TRBV6-1; j_gene: TRBJ1-2; CDR3aa: ATQEQGRTHGYT
d_gene: .; v_gene: TRBV21-1; j_gene: TRBJ1-2; CDR3aa: ASSFGQGVYGYT